This record concerns one TCR beta chain sequence. Germline V CDR1 and CDR2: SGHRS, YFSETQ. V was trimmed by 4 bases and J by 0 bases, leaving 11 bases between them. The CDR3 has 15 residues. This sample stems from a study of long-term antiretroviral therapy in people with HIV. The authors ran the immunoSEQ assay, v3.0, at survey level. Some clones are missing from TCRdb's copy, which holds only in-frame ones; the method was immunoSEQ multiplex PCR. The table shows 7,700 or so clones, with roughly 80% occurring only once. Each HIV participant was treated in the United States. Sequencing was performed on unsorted PBMCs, taken about 2.5 years before starting antiretroviral therapy. This receptor was obtained from a man between 40 and 49 years old with HIV. This sequence joins TRBV5-1 and TRBJ1-3; D gene ambiguous. The CDR3 nucleotides are TGCGCCAGCAGCCCAGGACTGAACTCTGGAAACACCATATATTTT. Translating gives CASSPGLNSGNTIYF.